What follows is one T cell receptor beta chain and its context. This clone was counted a few times. Its antigen is currently not known. Per-base qualities were not stored, and no clone one base away is much larger. This sample stems from a study of OX40 agonist ivuxolimab in advanced cancers. Notes on the research overall: Ivuxolimab, which targeted the costimulatory receptor OX40 (CD134), was an agonistic, fully human IgG2 monoclonal antibody. Intravenous ivuxolimab was administered to patients every 2 weeks at six dose levels: 0.01, 0.1, 0.3, 1.5, 3 and 10 mg/kg. Patients were allowed to have had prior anti-PD-1, anti-PD-L1 or anti-CTLA-4 therapy, and 40% to 45% of the dose-escalation patients had been treated with checkpoint inhibitors. Among the roughly 50 dose-escalation patients, about 20 had hepatocellular carcinoma, roughly 15 melanoma, 9 renal cell carcinoma and 9 head and neck cancer. The monotherapy dose-escalation portion (N of about 49 patients) of the phase I ivuxolimab trial is reported in the paper. Partial responses were achieved by three dose-escalation patients, of whom one had hepatocellular carcinoma and two had cutaneous melanoma. Peripheral TCRbeta sequencing aimed to test whether ivuxolimab altered TCR sequence diversity and caused clonal T-cell expansion. A male proportion of around 81% and a mean age of about 60 years, ranging from 23 to 79, were recorded for the dose-escalation cohort. Results and caveats for the whole study, not just this receptor: Clonal expansion of both CD4+ and CD8+ blood T cells was observed from baseline to week 6 at doses 0.1 to 3.0 mg/kg. After ivuxolimab, expanded clones were on average more numerous among CD8+ T cells than among CD4+ T cells. Antigen specificity was not determined for the clonally expanded peripheral T cells. Low levels of normalized T-cell clonal expansion were also seen in some nonresponding patients. In the 0.1-3.0 mg/kg groups, partial responders had among the lowest normalized peripheral clonal expansion, particularly in CD8+ T cells.

To sequence the TCRbeta CDR3 region, genomic DNA was isolated from the sorted cells. The immunoSEQ Assay was used to sequence the TCRbeta CDR3 regions. TCRdb provides this immuneACCESS table in a form limited to in-frame rearrangements. Some clones are lacking; in checked studies, under half of them reflect an unresolved V gene, and why the rest are absent is not known. This sample holds 19,000 or so clones; roughly nine tenths were observed only once. Roughly 15% of the sample is held by the ten biggest clonotypes. V loses 2 bases, J loses 0 bases, and the germline ends lie 5 bases apart. The CDR3, from cysteine to phenylalanine, totals 14 residues. The sequence is cut down to CDR3 DNA, 42 bases in frame from base 1. According to the germline V gene (reference sequence), CDR1 reads SGHKS and CDR2 reads YYEKEE. The trial excluded patients who had a history of autoimmune disease or were on systemic immunosuppression. Peripheral blood for TCR sequencing was drawn from every dose cohort at baseline, at cycle 4 day 1 and at cycle 7 day 1. Samples came from an open-label, multicenter, first-in-human phase I dose-escalation trial of ivuxolimab. The trial enrolled adults with locally advanced or metastatic head and neck squamous cell, hepatocellular, melanoma or renal cell carcinoma. CD4+ and CD8+ T cells were sorted separately from peripheral blood before TCR sequencing.

Sequencing used CD4+ or CD8+ T cells sorted from blood, obtained in a trial of the OX40 agonist ivuxolimab. The chain is assembled from TRBV5-5 and TRBJ2-2, with the D gene uncertain. The origin of this receptor is an adult with an advanced solid tumor such as melanoma, head and neck, liver or kidney cancer. The CDR3 in this case is CASSFGPNTGELFF. The nucleotide sequence is TGTGCCAGCAGCTTCGGGCCGAACACCGGGGAGCTGTTTTTT.